Shown below are 21 T cell receptor beta chains from a single sample sequenced in a study of STAT5B mutations in CD4+ large granular lymphocyte leukemia. Assay used: immunoSEQ multiplex PCR; TCRdb lists only in-frame clones, some missing. This table holds approximately 40,000 clones, more than 80% found once. Material: CD4+ T cells from blood buffy coats. The receptor source for this set is a human donor in good health.

This chain joins TRBV6-5 and TRBJ2-7, with D possibly being TRBD1 (5 bases). V lost 4 bases and J lost 4, with 20 bases in between. CDR1 is MNHEY, CDR2 SVGAGI, per germline. The CDR3 consists of 16 residues. The CDR3 loop is CASSSDRQPFAYEQYF. The CDR3 nucleotides read TGTGCCAGCAGTTCCGACCGACAGCCCTTTGCGTACGAGCAGTACTTC.

V usage is TRBV7-3 and J usage is TRBJ1-4; TRBD1 is a possible D gene (5 bases). The V end was cut by 5 bases, the J end by 7 bases, with 17 bases between. The length of the CDR3 is 15 residues. Germline-derived CDR1 and CDR2 are SGHTA and FQGTGA. The CDR3 DNA sequence: TGTGCCAGCAGCCTCAGAGGGGAGAGAGGTGAAAAACTGTTTTTT. Translating gives CASSLRGERGEKLFF.

This clone was seen only a few times. Other DNA sequences in the sample encode the same CDR3. J is TRBJ1-1 and V is TRBV7-8, with D possibly being TRBD1 (5 bases). Trimming removed 5 bases from V and 0 bases from J, with 13 bases in between. Germline loops: CDR1 SGHVS, CDR2 FQNEAQ. The CDR3 is made up of 15 amino acids. This CDR3 is CASSAAGTVNTEAFF. The DNA for the CDR3 is TGTGCCAGCAGCGCGGCCGGGACGGTGAACACTGAAGCTTTCTTT.

A few counts support this clone. This rearrangement joins TRBV5-1 to TRBJ1-5; 7 bases fit TRBD1. V was pared by 0 bases and J by 0 bases, with 6 bases of the junction left unmatched. The CDR3 is made up of 17 amino acids. Germline CDR1 and CDR2: SGHRS and YFSETQ. The chain's CDR3 is CASSLARDRYSNQPQHF. The DNA for the CDR3 is TGCGCCAGCAGCTTGGCCCGGGACAGATATAGCAATCAGCCCCAGCATTTT.

The chain links TRBV19 to TRBJ1-2; TRBD1 matches at 8 bases. CDR3 size: 16 residues. CDR1 and CDR2 (germline): LNHDA, SQIVND (reference sequence). The J segment lost 4 bases and the V segment lost 5 bases, leaving 12 bases of the junction unmatched. In DNA form, the CDR3 reads TGTGCCAGTAGTTGGCTTGTAGGACAGGGCCCCTATGGCTACACCTTC. Translated, it gives CASSWLVGQGPYGYTF. The variable domain in full, completed from reference TRBV19 and TRBJ1-2, reads DGGITQSPKYLFRKEGQNVTLSCEQNLNHDAMYWYRQDPGQGLRLIYYSQIVNDFQKGDIAEGYSVSREKKESFPLTVTSAQKNPTAFYLCASSWLVGQGPYGYTFGSGTRLTVV.

The gene calls are TRBV2 and TRBJ2-2; D is unclear. The CDR3 totals 14 residues. Trimming left V 1 base short and J 1 base short, with 4 bases between. Germline-derived CDR1 and CDR2 are SNHLY and FYNNEI. This CDR3 is CASSEGGNTGELFF. CDR3 in DNA: TGTGCCAGCAGTGAAGGAGGGAACACCGGGGAGCTGTTTTTT.

The rearrangement links TRBV11-3 to TRBJ1-2, with 9 bases identical to TRBD1. Per the germline V gene, CDR1 is SGHNT and CDR2 is YENEEA. Germline trimming cut 5 bases from V and 7 bases from J; bases unmatched to any gene: 11. This CDR3 is built from 15 residues. CDR3 residues: CASSLTGQGIFGYTF. CDR3 bases: TGTGCCAGCAGCCTAACCGGACAGGGGATATTTGGCTACACCTTC.

The chain links TRBV14 to TRBJ2-7; 8 bases align to TRBD2. CDR1 is SGHDN and CDR2 is FVKESK in the germline V gene. This CDR3 is built from 15 residues. Trimming cost V 4 bases and J 4 bases; bases outside gene matches: 9. CDR3 coding DNA: TGTGCCAGCAGCCGAGGTAGCGGGGACCTATACGAGCAGTACTTC. Translating it yields CASSRGSGDLYEQYF.

This chain uses TRBV6-5 with TRBJ2-4, with 9 bases that match TRBD1. The V and J ends lost 4 bases and 7 bases, in that order; junction bases with no gene match: 5. This CDR3 is built from 14 residues. CDR1 and CDR2 (germline): MNHEY, SVGAGI. CDR3 protein: CASSSGTGSNIQYF. Here the CDR3 DNA reads TGTGCCAGCAGTTCCGGGACAGGGAGTAACATTCAGTACTTC.

The rearrangement links TRBV6-4 to TRBJ2-3, with D perhaps assigned TRBD1 or TRBD2 (6 bases each). This CDR3 contains 16 residues. Trimming removed 6 bases at V and 2 bases at J, with 18 bases between. CDR1 MRHNA and CDR2 SNTAGT come from the germline V gene. CDR3 sequence reads: CASRATWGADTDTQYF. The CDR3, as DNA: TGTGCCAGCAGAGCTACTTGGGGGGCGGACACAGATACGCAGTATTTT.

This chain joins TRBV18 and TRBJ1-4; 12 nucleotides line up with TRBD1. CDR3 length equals 19 residues. The germline CDR1 and CDR2 sequences are KGHSH and LQKENI. The V and J ends lost 0 bases and 2 bases, in that order; junction bases with no gene match: 7. As DNA, the CDR3 is TGTGCCAGCTCACCACCGATGGGGACAGGGGGCATCACTAATGAAAAACTGTTTTTT. This sequence encodes CASSPPMGTGGITNEKLFF.

CDR3 in amino acids: CASSGQINEKLFF. CDR3 coding DNA: TGTGCCAGCAGTGGACAGATAAATGAAAAACTGTTTTTT. This chain links TRBV25-1 with TRBJ1-4; weak D call: TRBD1 (5 bases). The CDR3 has 13 amino acids. Per germline, CDR1 MGHDK and CDR2 SYGVNS. Trimming cost V 4 bases and J 5 bases, with 8 bases left between them.

The genes are TRBV28 and TRBJ2-5, with 8 bases lining up with TRBD2. Unmatched junction bases numbered 5, after V lost 1 base and J lost 4 bases. Germline assignment: CDR1 MDHEN and CDR2 SYDVKM. The CDR3 loop spans 15 amino acids. CDR3 protein: CASSLYGGGRETQYF. The DNA of the CDR3 is TGTGCCAGCAGTTTATACGGGGGGGGCCGAGAGACCCAGTACTTC. The full variable domain, with the rest looked up from reference TRBV28 and TRBJ2-5, is DVKVTQSSRYLVKRTGEKVFLECVQDMDHENMFWYRQDPGLGLRLIYFSYDVKMKEKGDIPEGYSVSREKKERFSLILESASTNQTSMYLCASSLYGGGRETQYFGPGTRLLVL.

The genes are TRBV6-1 and TRBJ2-5, with D possibly matching TRBD2 (6 bases). Matching the DNA end better, TRBJ2-7 makes the J call doubtful. CDR3 length equals 16 residues. Looked up from germline, CDR1 is MNHNS and CDR2 is SASEGT. The CDR3 here is CASSEAGGRTPGEQYF. The CDR3 DNA is TGTGCCAGCAGTGAAGCCGGGGGTAGGACTCCCGGCGAGCAGTACTTC.

The chain recombines TRBV15 with TRBJ2-2, with a tentative D call TRBD2 (7 bases). V was trimmed by 4 bases and J by 6 bases, leaving 12 bases between them. The germline gives CDR1 LNHNV, CDR2 YYDKDF (reference sequence). The CDR3 spans 14 residues. In nucleotides, the CDR3 is TGTGCCACCAGCAAACAGGGAGGGGCCGGGGAGCTGTTTTTT. Protein: CATSKQGGAGELFF.

The chain links TRBV28 to TRBJ2-7; 10 nucleotides line up with TRBD2. The CDR3 contains 16 residues. With 8 bases clipped from V and 3 bases from J, the junction kept 13 bases outside the gene matches. CDR1 and CDR2 (germline): MDHEN, SYDVKM. Here the CDR3 reads CASSLAGAIQNYEQYF. CDR3 DNA: TGTGCCAGCTCCCTAGCGGGGGCCATCCAGAACTACGAGCAGTACTTC.

This chain links TRBV10-3 with TRBJ1-4; D ambiguous. Per germline, CDR1 ENHRY and CDR2 SYGVKD. Trimming left V 2 bases short and J 8 bases short, with 3 bases between. CDR3 length: 11 amino acids. The CDR3 DNA follows: TGTGCCATCAGTGAGGGGGAAAAACTGTTTTTT. Protein: CAISEGEKLFF.

This chain joins TRBV28 and TRBJ2-5; maybe TRBD2 (7 bases). Germline CDR1 and CDR2: MDHEN and SYDVKM. The CDR3 consists of 14 residues. V was pared by 6 bases and J by 5 bases, with 16 bases between. The CDR3 is CASRTTGGRETQYF. The CDR3 DNA reads TGTGCCAGCAGGACCACCGGGGGGCGGGAGACCCAGTACTTC.

The chain has TRBV5-4 and TRBJ2-5; 7 positions match TRBD1. The J call may be faulty, since TRBJ2-7 better matches the DNA end. In germline, CDR1 is SGHNT, CDR2 YYREEE (reference sequence). CDR3 length: 15 residues. The CDR3 nucleotides read TGTGCCAGCAGCTTGGATCGACAGGGAACAAGCGAGCAGTACTTC. It specifies CASSLDRQGTSEQYF.

This chain links TRBV7-7 with TRBJ2-2; D is unresolved. Trimming shortened V by 4 bases and J by 4 bases, and 13 bases separated the two germline ends. Germline CDR1 reads SSHAT; CDR2 reads FNYEAQ (reference sequence). The CDR3 has 15 amino acids. CDR3 region: CASSSLGFLTGELFF. The CDR3 DNA reads as TGTGCCAGCAGCTCGCTGGGCTTCCTCACCGGGGAGCTGTTTTTT.

The chain has TRBV25-1 and TRBJ1-6; no firm D call. V lost 9 bases and J lost 6, with 12 bases in between. CDR3 length: 13 residues. Germline CDR1 MGHDK, CDR2 SYGVNS. This CDR3 is CASKLGINSPLHF. As DNA, the CDR3 is TGTGCCAGTAAACTAGGGATTAATTCACCCCTCCACTTT.